This is a list of T cell receptor beta chains from one sample in a study of blood T cells in healthy people across ages. MiXCR, applied by TCRdb to the 5' RACE reads, yields one record per CDR3 protein. This table has about a million distinct CDR3 sequences, around two fifths appearing once. The material sequenced was blood. The receptors originated from a man younger than 35 in good health. CDR3s include the opening cysteine and the closing phenylalanine or tryptophan. Each record gives: clone size, D gene, J gene, V gene, CDR3 DNA, CDR3 protein. The D gene is left open where the match is weak. Some rows have no size entry. The others give once, few or many, or a class for an expanded clone.

many | NA | TRBJ2-3 | TRBV20-1 | TGCAGTGCTAGTGGGGGGACCACAGATACGCAGTATTTT | CSASGGTTDTQYF
NA | NA | TRBJ2-3 | TRBV30 | TGTGCTCGGACCACGACGGGCACAGATACGCAGTATTTT | CARTTTGTDTQYF
NA | NA | TRBJ2-5 | TRBV4-1 | TGCGCCAGCAGCCAAGATGAGGGGCGCGGAAGAAATGAGCAGTACTTC | CASSQDEGRGRNEQYF
many | TRBD2 | TRBJ2-7 | TRBV29-1 | TGCAGCGCCTCACCGGGACTAGCGGGGGCCTCCTACGAGCAGTACTTC | CSASPGLAGASYEQYF
NA | TRBD1 | TRBJ2-1 | TRBV7-8 | TGTGCCAGCAGCTTATTGGGACAGCGCCACAATGAGCAGTTCTTC | CASSLLGQRHNEQFF
once | TRBD1 | TRBJ1-4 | TRBV20-1 | TGCAGTGCCCCAGGGTGGGACAGGGTAGGGGCCAATGAAAAACTGTTTTTT | CSAPGWDRVGANEKLFF
NA | NA | TRBJ1-2 | TRBV6-2/TRBV6-3 | TGTGCCAGCAGACCGGACTCCAATGGGTATGGCTACACCTTC | CASRPDSNGYGYTF
NA | NA | TRBJ2-5 | TRBV25-1 | TGTGCCAGCAGTACAAAGACGGGGACTCAAGAGACCCTGTACTTC | CASSTKTGTQETLYF
NA | NA | TRBJ1-2 | TRBV3-1 | TGTGCCAGCAGCCAAGAATGGGGAGACTCCTATGGCTACACCTTC | CASSQEWGDSYGYTF
NA | NA | TRBJ1-2 | TRBV5-1 | TGCGCCAGCAGCCCAGAACCGGGACGGAGCGATTATGGCTACACCTTC | CASSPEPGRSDYGYTF
NA | TRBD2 | TRBJ2-3 | TRBV4-2 | TGTGCCAGCAGCCCAAATCGGGGGGGGAGCACAGATACGCAGTATTTT | CASSPNRGGSTDTQYF
NA | TRBD2 | TRBJ2-7 | TRBV20-1 | TGCAGTGTGGGAGGGTACGAGCAGTACTTC | CSVGGYEQYF
NA | NA | TRBJ2-7 | TRBV12-3/TRBV12-4 | TGTGCCAACAGTTTGAATGGGGGATTTTCCTACGAGCAGTACTTC | CANSLNGGFSYEQYF
few | NA | TRBJ1-5 | TRBV4-3 | TGCGCCAGCAGCCAAAGGAGGGACACTAATCAGCCCCAGCATTTT | CASSQRRDTNQPQHF
few | NA | TRBJ2-6 | TRBV20-1 | TGCAGTGCTCGCGACAGTCGCCCGGACTTTGGGGCCAACGTCCTGACTTTC | CSARDSRPDFGANVLTF
few | NA | TRBJ2-7 | TRBV7-2 | TGTGCCAGCAGCTTAGATGTCGGATTCGGCGAGCAGTACTTC | CASSLDVGFGEQYF
few | NA | TRBJ1-5 | TRBV20-1 | TGCAGTGCGGCCAACAGGGACAGCAATCAGCCCCAGCATTTT | CSAANRDSNQPQHF
NA | NA | TRBJ2-1 | TRBV10-3 | TGTGCCATCAGTGAGGGGGGGACTTTAGTTTACAATGAGCAGTTCTTC | CAISEGGTLVYNEQFF
NA | NA | TRBJ2-7 | TRBV6-2/TRBV6-3 | TGTGCCAGCAGTTATAGCGGCAGAGCCTACGAGCAGTACTTC | CASSYSGRAYEQYF
few | NA | TRBJ2-5 | TRBV12-3/TRBV12-4 | TGTGCCAGCAGCCCTGCAGAGGGGACCCAGTACTTC | CASSPAEGTQYF
once | TRBD2 | TRBJ2-7 | TRBV20-1 | TGCAGTGCTAGAGTAGCGGGGGGTACCGCCGAAAACGAGCAGTACTTC | CSARVAGGTAENEQYF
NA | NA | TRBJ1-1 | TRBV20-1 | TGCAGTGCTAGTGGGTCCAACACTGAAGCTTTCTTT | CSASGSNTEAFF
NA | NA | TRBJ1-2 | TRBV4-1 | TGCGCCAGCAGCCAAGAGGTGACAGGCGAAAACTATGGCTACACCTTC | CASSQEVTGENYGYTF
once | TRBD1 | TRBJ1-1 | TRBV29-1 | TGCAGCGTCGTGGGACAGGGGGCAAGGATGAACACTGAAGCTTTCTTT | CSVVGQGARMNTEAFF
few | TRBD1 | TRBJ2-1 | TRBV2 | TGTGCCAGCAGTACCGCACAGGGGAGTGAGCAGTTCTTC | CASSTAQGSEQFF
NA | NA | TRBJ2-1 | TRBV7-8 | TGTGCCAGCAGCTTATCTCGCAGGGGATCCTACAATGAGCAGTTCTTC | CASSLSRRGSYNEQFF
NA | NA | TRBJ1-2 | TRBV7-2 | TGTGCCAGCAAGGCGGGCTGGGGCTACACCTTC | CASKAGWGYTF
many | NA | TRBJ2-5 | TRBV29-1 | TGCAGCGTTCAGTTTCCGGCAGAGGGGGAGACCCAGTACTTC | CSVQFPAEGETQYF
NA | TRBD2 | TRBJ2-7 | TRBV20-1 | TGCAGTGTCTCGGTTGGTCTAGCGGGGGTCGATGAGCAGTACTTC | CSVSVGLAGVDEQYF
NA | TRBD1 | TRBJ1-3 | TRBV13 | TGTGCCAGCAGCTGGACCGGGACAGCTGGAAACACCATATATTTT | CASSWTGTAGNTIYF
NA | NA | TRBJ1-6 | TRBV9 | TGTGCCAGCAGCGTAAACTCCGCGCCAGAGAATTCACCCCTCCACTTT | CASSVNSAPENSPLHF
few | NA | TRBJ2-7 | TRBV3-1 | TGTGCCAGCAGCCAAGGAATCGGGACCTACGAGCAGTACTTC | CASSQGIGTYEQYF
NA | TRBD2 | TRBJ2-5 | TRBV6-2/TRBV6-3 | TGTGCCAGCAGTAACCCACTAGCGGGGACCTTTCGGACCCAGTACTTC | CASSNPLAGTFRTQYF
NA | TRBD1 | TRBJ2-3 | TRBV4-3 | TGCGCCAGCAGCCGCGGACAGGGGGTAACAGATACGCAGTATTTT | CASSRGQGVTDTQYF
NA | NA | TRBJ2-7 | TRBV20-1 | TGCAGTGCCATCAGGGTCGGGGAGGTCTACAATGAGCAGTACTTC | CSAIRVGEVYNEQYF
many | TRBD2 | TRBJ2-1 | TRBV7-9 | TGTGCCAGCAGCCCCGGGACTAGCGGGATTGAGCAGTTCTTC | CASSPGTSGIEQFF
NA | TRBD1 | TRBJ2-7 | TRBV13 | TGTGCCAGCAGCGGGGACAGGGGCGATAAGAGCTCCTACAATGAGCAGTACTTC | CASSGDRGDKSSYNEQYF
NA | NA | TRBJ2-3 | TRBV10-3 | TGTGCCATCAGTGAAAGGCTCACTAGCACAGATACGCAGTATTTT | CAISERLTSTDTQYF
NA | TRBD2 | TRBJ2-7 | TRBV4-3 | TGCGCCAGCAGCCGGGGAGGGAGCAATGAGCAGTACTTC | CASSRGGSNEQYF
NA | TRBD2 | TRBJ2-7 | TRBV7-8 | TGTGCCAGCAGCTTAATCTTCCGACTAGCGGACTACGAGCAGTACTTC | CASSLIFRLADYEQYF
few | NA | TRBJ1-1 | TRBV20-1 | TGCAGTGCTAGAGAGGGAAGACCGAACACTGAAGCTTTCTTT | CSAREGRPNTEAFF
NA | NA | TRBJ1-2 | TRBV20-1 | TGCAGTGCTAGAGATTTCCCTTCGGGCTACACCTTC | CSARDFPSGYTF
NA | NA | TRBJ2-6 | TRBV7-9 | TGTGCCAGCAGCCTTATAGGAGCTGGGGCCAACGTCCTGACTTTC | CASSLIGAGANVLTF
few | TRBD1 | TRBJ1-6 | TRBV27 | TGTGCCAGCAGTTTATACACAGGGGTTGAATCGCTGAAATCACCCCTCCACTTT | CASSLYTGVESLKSPLHF
NA | NA | TRBJ2-6 | TRBV3-1 | TGTGCCAGCAGCCGTAATAGGGGCCAACACAACGTCCTGACTTTC | CASSRNRGQHNVLTF
NA | TRBD1 | TRBJ1-2 | TRBV14 | TGTGCCAGCAGCCGCTGGGACAGGGGGGTCTATGGCTACACCTTC | CASSRWDRGVYGYTF
once | NA | TRBJ2-7 | TRBV2 | TGTGCCAGCAAGACGACGGATAGCTCCTACAATGAGCAGTACTTC | CASKTTDSSYNEQYF
few | NA | TRBJ2-1 | TRBV4-1 | TGCGCCAGCAGCCAAGGGATTGGGGGGACAACTTACAATGAGCAGTTCTTC | CASSQGIGGTTYNEQFF
NA | TRBD1 | TRBJ1-1 | TRBV4-2 | TGTGCCAGCAGCCGAGATATCACTACGGGACAGACATTGAACACTGAAGCTTTCTTT | CASSRDITTGQTLNTEAFF
NA | NA | TRBJ2-3 | TRBV9 | TGTGCCAGCAGCTCATATATGGATACGCAGTATTTT | CASSSYMDTQYF
NA | TRBD2 | TRBJ2-3 | TRBV20-1 | TGCAGTGCTAGAAACCCTAGCGGGGGTAGCACGGATACGCAGTATTTT | CSARNPSGGSTDTQYF
NA | NA | TRBJ1-5 | TRBV20-1 | TGCAGTGCTACGGGGCGCGTCGGTCAGCCCCAGCATTTT | CSATGRVGQPQHF
few | NA | TRBJ2-1 | TRBV6-2/TRBV6-3 | TGTGCCAGCAGTTACCCCGGGACCTACAATGAGCAGTTCTTC | CASSYPGTYNEQFF
NA | NA | TRBJ1-1 | TRBV20-1 | TGCAGTGCGTGGGGGGGGGAAGAGAGCAGTGAAGCTTTCTTT | CSAWGGEESSEAFF
NA | NA | TRBJ2-1 | TRBV20-1 | TGCAGTGCTGCCGCGAGGCGGGGTTCCTACAATGAGCAGTTCTTC | CSAAARRGSYNEQFF
NA | NA | TRBJ1-1 | TRBV20-1 | TGCAGTGCTAGAGACGGCTGGGGTAGAGGAGTGAACACTGAAGCTTTCTTT | CSARDGWGRGVNTEAFF
NA | NA | TRBJ2-7 | TRBV3-1 | TGTGCCAGCAGCCAAGATTGGCGCTACGAGCAGTACTTC | CASSQDWRYEQYF
few | NA | TRBJ1-6 | TRBV6-5 | TGTGCCAGCAGTGGGGAAGTGAAATATTCACCCCTCCACTTT | CASSGEVKYSPLHF
NA | TRBD1 | TRBJ1-2 | TRBV20-1 | TGCAGTGCTAGTAGGGGGACAGCTAACTATGGCTACACCTTC | CSASRGTANYGYTF